This record concerns one T cell receptor (beta chain) sequence. Its antigen is not known. This sample stems from a study of beta chain features in type 1 diabetes. Background on the study: When patients were set against healthy donors, age, gender and cell yields were similar. Whole-study results and caveats: Significant though moderate, a shortening of TCRB CDR3s appeared in all four CD4+ subsets of Type 1 diabetes patients.

Since all of the isolated RNA was reverse transcribed, expressed TCRB transcripts were what got sequenced. Data came from immunoSEQ multiplex PCR; TCRdb stores just in-frame clones and leaves some out. The sample records some 640,000 clones, more than 12% being singletons. Germline lookup yields CDR1 MGHRA and CDR2 YSYEKL. The CDR3 loop spans 15 amino acids. J gave up 10 bases and V 4 bases, and 13 bases lay outside the gene matches. Source material: naive CD4+ T cells from blood. This chain links TRBV4-1 with TRBJ2-1; 7 bases fit TRBD2. This clonotype was obtained from a man between 18 and 35 years old with type 1 diabetes. CDR3 bases: TGCGCCAGCAGCCCCGGACTAGAACCGTTCGGGGAGCAGTTCTTC. This sequence encodes CASSPGLEPFGEQFF.